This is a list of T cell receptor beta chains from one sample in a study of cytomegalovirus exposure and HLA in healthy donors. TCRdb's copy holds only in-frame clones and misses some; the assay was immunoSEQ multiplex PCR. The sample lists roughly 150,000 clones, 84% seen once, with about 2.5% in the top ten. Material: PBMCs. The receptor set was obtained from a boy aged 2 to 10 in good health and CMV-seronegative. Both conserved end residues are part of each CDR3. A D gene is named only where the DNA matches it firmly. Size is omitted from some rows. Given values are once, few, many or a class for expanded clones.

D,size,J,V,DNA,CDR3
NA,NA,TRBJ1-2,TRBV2,TGTGCCAGCTTAGGGGGACATGGCTACACCTTC,CASLGGHGYTF
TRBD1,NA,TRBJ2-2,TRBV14,TGTGCCAGCAGCCCGGACAGGCGTGCCACCGGGGAGCTGTTTTTT,CASSPDRRATGELFF
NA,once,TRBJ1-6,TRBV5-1,TGCGCCAGCAGCTTGACCGGACAGTCTCTCTCTCGGATCCCGAATTCACCCCTCCACTTT,CASSLTGQSLSRIPNSPLHF
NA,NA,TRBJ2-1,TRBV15,TGTGCCACCAGCAGAGATCGAGTATGGGCAGGTAGACAGTTCTTC,CATSRDRVWAGRQFF
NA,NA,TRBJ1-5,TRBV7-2,TGTGCCAGCAGGCTCGGTGGTTATAGCAATCAGCCCCAGCATTTT,CASRLGGYSNQPQHF
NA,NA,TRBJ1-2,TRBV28,TGTGCCAGCAGTTTCCCAACCGCCGGGTCGAAGTATGGCTACACCTTC,CASSFPTAGSKYGYTF
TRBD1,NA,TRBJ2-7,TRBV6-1,TGTGCCAGCAGTGAACGCAGGGGGCTTCGCGAGCAGTACTTC,CASSERRGLREQYF
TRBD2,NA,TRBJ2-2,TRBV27,TGTGCCAGCAAGGCTACTAGCGGGATCGGGGAGCTGTTTTTT,CASKATSGIGELFF
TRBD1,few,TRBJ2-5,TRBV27,TGTGTCGTCGCCGCCAGGGGGAGTGGTCTCGAGACCCAGTACTTC,CVVAARGSGLETQYF
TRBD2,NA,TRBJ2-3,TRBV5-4,TGTGCCAGCAGGCCCGGGGGGGGCTATCTCACAGATACGCAGTATTTT,CASRPGGGYLTDTQYF
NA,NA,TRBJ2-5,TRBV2,TGTGCCAGCACACTAGCATGGGGACAAGAGACCCAGTACTTC,CASTLAWGQETQYF
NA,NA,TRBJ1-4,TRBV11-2,TGTGCCAGCAGCTTAGGGGAGGATGAAAAACTGTTTTTT,CASSLGEDEKLFF
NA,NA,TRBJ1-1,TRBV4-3,TGCGCCAGCAGCCAGAGAAGAGTGAACACTGAAGCTTTCTTT,CASSQRRVNTEAFF
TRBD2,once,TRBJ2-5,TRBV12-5,TGTGCTAGTGGTTTGGTACAATCGGGAGGGACCCAGTACTTC,CASGLVQSGGTQYF
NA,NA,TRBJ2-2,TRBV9,TGTGCCAGCAGCGTAGTAGCCGCGAACTTAGGAAAAGGCACCGGGGAGCTGTTTTTT,CASSVVAANLGKGTGELFF
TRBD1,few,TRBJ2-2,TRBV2,TGTGCCAGCAGCCGGGACAGGGGGTTTACCGGGGAGCTGTTTTTT,CASSRDRGFTGELFF
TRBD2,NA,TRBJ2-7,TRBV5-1,TGCGCCAGCAGCTTGAGTAGCGGGAGGTTCTCCTACGAGCAGTACTTC,CASSLSSGRFSYEQYF
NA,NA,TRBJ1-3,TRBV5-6,TGTGCCAGCAGCTTGGTGGGGGCATGGAACACCATATATTTT,CASSLVGAWNTIYF
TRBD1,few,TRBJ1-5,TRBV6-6,TGTGCCAGCAGTTACGAGCCAGGGGGCAGGCCCCAGCATTTT,CASSYEPGGRPQHF
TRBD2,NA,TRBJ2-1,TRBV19,TGTGCCAGTCACACGCGGGGGGTATACAATGAGCAGTTCTTC,CASHTRGVYNEQFF
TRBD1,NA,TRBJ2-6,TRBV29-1,TGCAGCGTGGACAGGGGGCACGGTTCTGGGGCCAACGTCCTGACTTTC,CSVDRGHGSGANVLTF
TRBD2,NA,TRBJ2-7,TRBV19,TGTGCCAGTAGTGAGCGGGGGGGCTTGTTCGACGAGCAGTACTTC,CASSERGGLFDEQYF
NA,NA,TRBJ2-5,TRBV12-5,TGTGCTAGTGGTTCCCCCTCAGGGATCCAAGAGACCCAGTACTTC,CASGSPSGIQETQYF
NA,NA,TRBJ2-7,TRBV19,TGTGCCAGTAGTAACCCCGGGTCCTCCTACGAGCAGTACTTC,CASSNPGSSYEQYF
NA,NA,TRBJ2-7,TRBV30,TGTGCCTGGAGGAATTACAGGGAACTCTACGAGCAGTACTTC,CAWRNYRELYEQYF
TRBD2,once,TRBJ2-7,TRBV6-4,TGTGCCAGCAGTGACTCTTGGACTAGTAAGGTCGAGCAGTACTTC,CASSDSWTSKVEQYF
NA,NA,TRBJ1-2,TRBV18,TGTGCCAGCTCACTTCAGGGGACCAGCTATGGCTACACCTTC,CASSLQGTSYGYTF
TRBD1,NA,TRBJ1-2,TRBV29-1,TGCAGCGCCGTCCGAGCCGGACAGGGGAATGGCTACACCTTC,CSAVRAGQGNGYTF
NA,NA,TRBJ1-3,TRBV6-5,TGTGCCAGCAGTTACTCGCCCGCCGCCAGTGGAAACACCATATATTTT,CASSYSPAASGNTIYF
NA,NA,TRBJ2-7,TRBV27,TGTGCCAGCAGTTTCCAGGGGCCCTACGAGCAGTACTTC,CASSFQGPYEQYF
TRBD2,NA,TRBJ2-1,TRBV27,TGTGCCAGCAGTTTATCCGTAGTGAGTCTAGCGGGAGATAACAATGAGCAGTTCTTC,CASSLSVVSLAGDNNEQFF
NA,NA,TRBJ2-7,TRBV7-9,TGTGCCAGCAGCTTACAGGGGACGGGTGAGCAGTACTTC,CASSLQGTGEQYF
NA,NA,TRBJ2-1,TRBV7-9,TGTGCCAGCAGCCCTCACACGGCAGGCCTGGTGGATGAGCAGTTCTTC,CASSPHTAGLVDEQFF
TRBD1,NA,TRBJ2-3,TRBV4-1,TGCGCCAGCAGCCAAGCCCGGGGACAGGGGGCAGATACGCAGTATTTT,CASSQARGQGADTQYF
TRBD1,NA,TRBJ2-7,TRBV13,TGTGCCAGCAGCTCCTCCGGGACAGGGAGCTACGAGCAGTACTTC,CASSSSGTGSYEQYF
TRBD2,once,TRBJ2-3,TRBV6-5,TGTGCCAGCAGTTACTCGACTAGCGGGGTCGATACGCAGTATTTT,CASSYSTSGVDTQYF
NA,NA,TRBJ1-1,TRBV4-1,TGCGCCAGCAGCCACGACCCGGGAACGGGGAACACTGAAGCTTTCTTT,CASSHDPGTGNTEAFF
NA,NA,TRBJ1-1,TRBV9,TGTGCCAGCAGCGCCCGCGGGGGGCCCGTCAACACTGAAGCTTTCTTT,CASSARGGPVNTEAFF
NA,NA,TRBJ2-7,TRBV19,TGTGCCAGTAGTATAGGTCCCCAGGACAAGGAGCAGTACTTC,CASSIGPQDKEQYF
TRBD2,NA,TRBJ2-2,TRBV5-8,TGTGCCAGCATCAGTGCCCTGACTAGCGGCCCCACCGGGGAGCTGTTTTTT,CASISALTSGPTGELFF
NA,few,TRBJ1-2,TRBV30,TGTGCCTGGACCATAAATCCGGGCTGGGAGAACGATGGCTACACCTTC,CAWTINPGWENDGYTF
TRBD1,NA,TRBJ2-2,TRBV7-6,TGTGCCAGCAGCCCTCGGACAGGGCGAGGCGGGGAGCTGTTTTTT,CASSPRTGRGGELFF